These 14 T cell receptor beta chains originate from one sample sequenced in a study of blood T cell repertoires in COVID-19. Produced via immunoSEQ multiplex PCR; TCRdb's table is partial and in-frame only. Of roughly 97,000 clones in the sample, more than 75% are singletons; the top ten hold 20%. The sequenced sample was peripheral blood. These receptors all come from a human donor in a cohort sampled during active COVID-19.

This chain joins TRBV5-1 and TRBJ1-6; 11 bases line up with TRBD1. The ends lost 4 bases at V and 8 bases at J; junction bases unmatched: 11. This CDR3 spans 17 amino acids. Germline-derived CDR1 and CDR2 are SGHRS and YFSETQ. CDR3 DNA: TGCGCCAGCAGCAGCTCCGGGACAGGGGGTGTAGATTCACCCCTCCACTTT. Protein sequence: CASSSSGTGGVDSPLHF.

This chain joins TRBV19 and TRBJ1-1, with D possibly matching TRBD1 (6 bases). V was trimmed by 5 bases and J by 0 bases, leaving 7 bases between them. Germline CDR1 and CDR2: LNHDA and SQIVND (reference sequence). This CDR3 region has 13 residues. CDR3 loop: CASSAGVNTEAFF. DNA of the CDR3: TGTGCCAGTAGTGCAGGGGTGAACACTGAAGCTTTCTTT.

This chain uses TRBV6-5 with TRBJ1-2; D remains ambiguous. The CDR3 consists of 16 residues. Trimming removed 1 base from V and 5 bases from J, with 17 bases in between. Germline CDR1 MNHEY, CDR2 SVGAGI. The CDR3 sequence: CASSYFFGGQSYGYTF. DNA of the CDR3: TGTGCCAGCAGTTACTTTTTTGGAGGCCAGTCTTATGGCTACACCTTC.

The chain uses TRBV18 and TRBJ2-5; a possible D gene is TRBD2 (5 bases). The CDR3 totals 12 residues. V lost 3 bases, J lost 5 bases, and 7 bases lay in between. Germline CDR1 reads KGHSH; CDR2 reads LQKENI. The CDR3 spells CASSPGVETQYF. CDR3 coding DNA: TGTGCCAGCTCACCCGGGGTCGAGACCCAGTACTTC.

V usage is TRBV7-2 and J usage is TRBJ2-3; 9 nucleotides agree with TRBD2. CDR3 length: 16 residues. In germline, CDR1 is SGHTA, CDR2 FQGNSA. Trimming cost V 3 bases and J 2 bases; bases outside gene matches: 6. CDR3 nucleotide sequence: TGTGCCAGCAGCTTTCCTCTAGCGGGACCCACAGATACGCAGTATTTT. Protein: CASSFPLAGPTDTQYF.

The gene calls are TRBV19 and TRBJ2-7; 9 bases are a match to TRBD1. There are 16 residues in the CDR3. Germline V lookup: CDR1 LNHDA, CDR2 SQIVND (reference sequence). Germline trimming cut 4 bases from V and 2 bases from J; bases unmatched to any gene: 9. The CDR3 coding sequence is TGTGCCAGTAGTAAGGGACAGGGCGGCGGAGCCTACGAGCAGTACTTC. Translation: CASSKGQGGGAYEQYF.

This chain uses TRBV20-1 with TRBJ1-1; D gene uncertain. Germline CDR1 reads DFQATT; CDR2 reads SNEGSKA (reference sequence). V was cut by 6 bases and J by 2 bases, with 7 bases left in between. The CDR3 spans 11 residues. The CDR3 loop reads CSAPVNTEAFF. The CDR3 DNA reads TGCAGTGCCCCCGTTAACACTGAAGCTTTCTTT.

The rearrangement uses TRBV11-2 and TRBJ2-5, with 13 positions matching TRBD2. The CDR3 has 16 amino acids. V was pared by 2 bases and J by 4 bases, with 4 bases of the junction left unmatched. Germline V gene data show CDR1 as SGHAT and CDR2 as FQNNGV. CDR3 in amino acids: CASSLYGLAGAETQYF. CDR3 nucleotides: TGTGCCAGCAGCTTATACGGACTAGCGGGAGCAGAGACCCAGTACTTC. The complete variable domain, with remaining parts taken from reference TRBV11-2 and TRBJ2-5, reads EAGVAQSPRYKIIEKRQSVAFWCNPISGHATLYWYQQILGQGPKLLIQFQNNGVVDDSQLPKDRFSAERLKGVDSTLKIQPAKLEDSAVYLCASSLYGLAGAETQYFGPGTRLLVL.

The rearrangement uses TRBV7-9 and TRBJ1-2, with D perhaps TRBD1 (6 bases). Trimming took 5 bases from V and 7 from J, leaving 14 bases between them. Germline CDR1 reads SEHNR; CDR2 reads FQNEAQ (reference sequence). The CDR3 is made up of 13 amino acids. The CDR3 sequence is CASSRGARGGYTF. The CDR3 DNA reads TGTGCCAGCAGCCGGGGGGCGCGGGGTGGCTACACCTTC.

This clone was recorded once. CDR3 loop: CASSTYRDNEKLFF. CDR3 DNA sequence: TGTGCCAGTAGTACGTACCGGGATAACGAAAAACTGTTTTTT. V usage is TRBV19 and J usage is TRBJ1-4; no clear D. The germline V gene encodes CDR1 LNHDA and CDR2 SQIVND (reference sequence). The CDR3 is 14 residues long. V lost 4 bases and J 8 bases, leaving 14 bases between the germline ends.

CDR3 DNA: TGCGCCAGCAGCACAACGGGACAACGGAATGAAAAACTGTTTTTT. Its translation is CASSTTGQRNEKLFF. The rearrangement uses TRBV4-1 and TRBJ1-4, with D perhaps TRBD1 (6 bases). Trimming took off 5 bases at V and 5 bases at J, with 15 bases between the two ends. Germline V CDR1 and CDR2: MGHRA, YSYEKL. CDR3 length: 15 residues.

The V and J genes are TRBV5-5 and TRBJ1-6; TRBD1 matches at 7 bases. CDR3 length equals 14 residues. With V trimmed by 6 bases and J by 9 bases, 9 bases remained unmatched. Looked up from germline, CDR1 is SGHKS and CDR2 is YYEKEE (reference sequence). The CDR3 bases are TGTGCCAGCACCCGACAGGGATTGGGTTCACCCCTCCACTTT. Protein product: CASTRQGLGSPLHF.

The chain links TRBV6-1 to TRBJ1-6; D call uncertain. Per germline, CDR1 MNHNS and CDR2 SASEGT. The CDR3 is made up of 13 amino acids. Between the trimmed V and J ends, which lost 1 base and 7 bases, there was a span of 5 bases. CDR3 amino acids: CASSEGGNSPLHF. CDR3 sequence (DNA): TGTGCCAGCAGTGAAGGCGGAAATTCACCCCTCCACTTT.

The rearrangement uses TRBV15 and TRBJ2-7; 7 bases agree with TRBD2. Germline V CDR1 and CDR2: LNHNV, YYDKDF (reference sequence). J was trimmed by 7 bases and V by 0 bases; bases with no gene match: 6. This CDR3 is built from 14 residues. In DNA form, the CDR3 reads TGTGCCACCAGCAGAGATCGACTAGCTAGTGAGCAGTACTTC. It translates to CATSRDRLASEQYF.